These 21 T cell receptor beta chains share one sample of origin, sequenced in a study of CXCR3-negative and CXCR3-positive naive CD8 T cells. UMI-tagged TRB cDNA libraries were built via 5' RACE. TCRdb reprocessed the 5' RACE reads and keeps a single row for each CDR3 protein, giving no DNA. Found here are 65,000 to 75,000 distinct CDR3 sequences; the top ten clones hold approximately 1.5%. The sample was naive CXCR3- CD8+ T cells from blood. The subset denotes: CD45RO-CCR7+CD27+CD95- naive CD8+ T cells lacking CXCR3 (TNR3-). The receptor set was obtained from a human donor in good health. Some clones in this sample may be carry-over from other donors' samples.

This chain joins TRBV7-9 and TRBJ2-7; TCRdb outputs TRBD1, but without DNA this stays unchecked. Germline V CDR1 and CDR2: SEHNR, FQNEAQ (reference sequence). The CDR3 is made up of 19 amino acids. This chain's CDR3 is CASSFRTPARGHGTYEQYF.

The rearrangement uses TRBV29-1 and TRBJ1-5; the D call from TCRdb, TRBD1, cannot be confirmed without DNA. Germline-derived CDR1 and CDR2 are SQVTM and ANQGSEA. The CDR3 contains 14 residues. CDR3 protein: CSASSGGSNQPQHF.

The rearrangement uses TRBV11-2 and TRBJ2-7; TCRdb outputs TRBD1, but without DNA this stays unchecked. In germline, CDR1 is SGHAT, CDR2 FQNNGV. This CDR3 has 15 amino acids. The CDR3 region is CASSFTGTARYEQYF.

CDR3 sequence reads: CASSTGQGTLTDTQYF. The chain combines TRBV27 with TRBJ2-3; TCRdb calls TRBD1, which cannot be checked without DNA. The CDR3 length is 16 residues. Germline CDR1 and CDR2: MNHEY and SMNVEV (reference sequence).

The J gene is TRBJ1-2, the V gene TRBV24-1; TCRdb calls TRBD1, which cannot be checked without DNA. Germline CDR1 KGHDR, CDR2 SFDVKD. CDR3 length: 13 amino acids. The chain's CDR3 is CATRGTGNYGYTF.

The chain carries TRBV7-2 and TRBJ2-7; the TRBD1 assignment by TCRdb is unverifiable without DNA. The CDR3 runs 14 residues. The germline V gene encodes CDR1 SGHTA and CDR2 FQGNSA. The CDR3 spells CASSMGQGIYEQYF.

This chain connects TRBV7-8 to TRBJ2-5. CDR3 length: 12 residues. CDR1 and CDR2 (germline): SGHVS, FQNEAQ. CDR3 residues: CASSSPKETQYF.

The chain carries TRBV14 and TRBJ1-1; TCRdb lists TRBD1, though no DNA is available to test this call. This CDR3 region has 15 residues. The germline gives CDR1 SGHDN, CDR2 FVKESK. The CDR3 loop reads CASSQLDRPDTEAFF.

V usage is TRBV5-1 and J usage is TRBJ2-7. This CDR3 comprises 13 residues. Germline V gene sequence: CDR1 SGHRS, CDR2 YFSETQ. CDR3 loop: CASRPDGTYEQYF.

The chain has TRBV4-3 and TRBJ1-1; the TRBD1 assignment by TCRdb is unverifiable without DNA. The germline CDR1 and CDR2 sequences are LGHNA and YSLEER. This CDR3 comprises 17 residues. The CDR3 is CASSQDRTGFMNTEAFF.

The CDR3 loop reads CSVGWSSSYNEQFF. V usage is TRBV29-1 and J usage is TRBJ2-1. The CDR3 length is 14 residues. CDR1 is SQVTM and CDR2 is ANQGSEA in the germline V gene.

CDR3 amino acids: CASSLGTSGSNEQFF. This sequence joins TRBV7-6 and TRBJ2-1; TCRdb returns TRBD2, unconfirmable since there is no DNA. The germline V gene encodes CDR1 SGHVS and CDR2 FNYEAQ. This CDR3 region has 15 residues.

This sequence joins TRBV5-1 and TRBJ2-1; TCRdb calls TRBD2, which cannot be checked without DNA. The CDR3 is 15 amino acids. Germline CDR1 is SGHRS and CDR2 is YFSETQ. This chain's CDR3 is CASSRSGGANNEQFF.

This chain connects TRBV29-1 to TRBJ1-2. The CDR3 runs 14 residues. The V gene's germline CDR1 is SQVTM and CDR2 ANQGSEA. The chain's CDR3 is CSVEPPGSPYGYTF. Based on the CDR3 plus reference TRBV29-1 and TRBJ1-2, the full variable domain is SAVISQKPSRDICQRGTSLTIQCQVDSQVTMMFWYRQQPGQSLTLIATANQGSEATYESGFVIDKFPISRPNLTFSTLTVSNMSPEDSSIYLCSVEPPGSPYGYTFGSGTRLTVV.

The chain links TRBV29-1 to TRBJ1-2; TCRdb selects TRBD1, and the lack of DNA leaves this call unchecked. There are 12 residues in the CDR3. Germline values: CDR1 SQVTM, CDR2 ANQGSEA. CDR3 in amino acids: CSVRVGDRGYTF.

V and J are TRBV2 and TRBJ2-7; TCRdb reports TRBD1, a call that lacks DNA to check it against. Germline values: CDR1 SNHLY, CDR2 FYNNEI. CDR3 length equals 13 residues. This CDR3 is CASSPGQTYEQYF.

The rearrangement joins TRBV7-9 to TRBJ1-1; TCRdb names TRBD1, which stays unverified in the absence of DNA. The CDR3 has 14 amino acids. Germline CDR1 and CDR2: SEHNR and FQNEAQ (reference sequence). The CDR3 loop is CASSLGQGDTEAFF.

The chain uses TRBV6-6 and TRBJ2-3; without DNA, the TCRdb call of TRBD1 cannot be checked. The germline gives CDR1 MNHNY, CDR2 SVGAGI (reference sequence). There are 13 residues in the CDR3. The CDR3 region is CATTFPLTDTQYF.

The V gene is TRBV12-3 or TRBV12-4, the J gene TRBJ2-1; there is no DNA to check the TCRdb D call of TRBD1. This CDR3 has 16 amino acids. This CDR3 reads CASSLGLAGVYNEQFF.

This chain connects TRBV28 to TRBJ2-1; there is no DNA to check the TCRdb D call of TRBD2. This CDR3 is built from 16 residues. The germline gives CDR1 MDHEN, CDR2 SYDVKM. CDR3 loop: CASSRGLAGGYNEQFF.

This chain connects TRBV29-1 to TRBJ2-2. Germline V gene data show CDR1 as SQVTM and CDR2 as ANQGSEA. CDR3 length: 13 residues. Here the CDR3 reads CSVHNVNTGELFF.